This T cell receptor (beta chain) was sequenced in a study of neurological immune-mediated disorders. Comment on this clonotype: Its cognate antigen is unknown.

In TCRdb, the 5' RACE reads were re-called with MiXCR into one record per CDR3 protein. The sample has 45,000 to 70,000 distinct CDR3 sequences; approximately 4.4% are singletons. Study-wide findings and caveats: Sharing of CDR3 amino acid sequences among expanded clones across subjects was absent, suggesting private repertoires in all groups.

The sample taken for sequencing was PBMCs. The sequence was obtained from a man aged 45 to 65 with multiple sclerosis.

The CDR3 loop reads CASSLALDLANYGYTF. DNA for the CDR3: TGCGCCAGCAGCTTGGCTCTAGACCTAGCTAACTATGGCTACACCTTC. The chain couples TRBV5-1 to TRBJ1-2; D is undetermined. Per the germline V gene, CDR1 is SGHRS and CDR2 is YFSETQ. Deletions cut 0 bases from V and 0 bases from J, with 12 bases between. The CDR3 loop spans 16 amino acids. The entire variable domain, with the rest obtained from reference TRBV5-1 and TRBJ1-2, is as follows: KAGVTQTPRYLIKTRGQQVTLSCSPISGHRSVSWYQQTPGQGLQFLFEYFSETQRNKGNFPGRFSGRQFSNSRSEMNVSTLELGDSALYLCASSLALDLANYGYTFGSGTRLTVV.